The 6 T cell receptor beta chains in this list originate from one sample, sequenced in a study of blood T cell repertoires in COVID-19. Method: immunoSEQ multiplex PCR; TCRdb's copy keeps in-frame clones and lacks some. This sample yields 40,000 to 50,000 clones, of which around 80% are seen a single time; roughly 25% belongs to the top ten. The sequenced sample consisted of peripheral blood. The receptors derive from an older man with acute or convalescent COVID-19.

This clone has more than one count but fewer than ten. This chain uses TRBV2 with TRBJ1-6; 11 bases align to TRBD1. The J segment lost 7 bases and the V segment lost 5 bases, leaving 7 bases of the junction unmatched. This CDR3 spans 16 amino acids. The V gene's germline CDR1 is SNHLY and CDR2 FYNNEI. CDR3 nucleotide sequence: TGTGCCAGCAGTTGGACAGGGGGCGAGAGGAATTCACCCCTCCACTTT. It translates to CASSWTGGERNSPLHF.

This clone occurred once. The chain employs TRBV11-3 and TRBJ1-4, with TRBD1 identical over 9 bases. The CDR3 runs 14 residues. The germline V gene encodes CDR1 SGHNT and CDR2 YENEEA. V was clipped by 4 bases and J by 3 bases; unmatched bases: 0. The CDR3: CASSWTGANEKLFF. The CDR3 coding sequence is TGTGCCAGCAGCTGGACAGGGGCTAATGAAAAACTGTTTTTT. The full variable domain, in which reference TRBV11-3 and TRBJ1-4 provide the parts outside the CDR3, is EAGVVQSPRYKIIEKKQPVAFWCNPISGHNTLYWYLQNLGQGPELLIRYENEEAVDDSQLPKDRFSAERLKGVDSTLKIQPAELGDSAVYLCASSWTGANEKLFFGSGTQLSVL.

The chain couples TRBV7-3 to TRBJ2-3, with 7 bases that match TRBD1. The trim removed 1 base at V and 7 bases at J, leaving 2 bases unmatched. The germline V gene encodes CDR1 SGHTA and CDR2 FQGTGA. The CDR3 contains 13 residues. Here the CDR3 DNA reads TGTGCCAGCAGCTTAATACAGGGGAATACGCAGTATTTT. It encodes CASSLIQGNTQYF.

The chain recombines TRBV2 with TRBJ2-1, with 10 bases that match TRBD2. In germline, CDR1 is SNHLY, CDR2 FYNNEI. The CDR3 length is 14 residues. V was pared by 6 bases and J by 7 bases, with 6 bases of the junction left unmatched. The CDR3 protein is CASSWGLAINEQFF. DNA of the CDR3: TGTGCCAGCAGCTGGGGACTAGCGATAAATGAGCAGTTCTTC.

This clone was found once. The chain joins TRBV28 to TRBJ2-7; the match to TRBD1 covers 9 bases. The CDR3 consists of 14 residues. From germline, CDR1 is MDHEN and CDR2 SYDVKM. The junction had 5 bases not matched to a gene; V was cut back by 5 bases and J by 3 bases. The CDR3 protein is CASSEHRGRYEQYF. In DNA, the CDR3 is TGTGCCAGCAGTGAACACAGGGGGCGCTACGAGCAGTACTTC.

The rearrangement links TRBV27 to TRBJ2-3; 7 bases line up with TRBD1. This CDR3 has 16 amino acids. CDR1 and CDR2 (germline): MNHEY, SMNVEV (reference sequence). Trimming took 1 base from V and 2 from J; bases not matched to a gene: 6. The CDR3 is CASSLYTGANTDTQYF. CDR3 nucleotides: TGTGCCAGCAGTTTATATACAGGGGCCAACACAGATACGCAGTATTTT.